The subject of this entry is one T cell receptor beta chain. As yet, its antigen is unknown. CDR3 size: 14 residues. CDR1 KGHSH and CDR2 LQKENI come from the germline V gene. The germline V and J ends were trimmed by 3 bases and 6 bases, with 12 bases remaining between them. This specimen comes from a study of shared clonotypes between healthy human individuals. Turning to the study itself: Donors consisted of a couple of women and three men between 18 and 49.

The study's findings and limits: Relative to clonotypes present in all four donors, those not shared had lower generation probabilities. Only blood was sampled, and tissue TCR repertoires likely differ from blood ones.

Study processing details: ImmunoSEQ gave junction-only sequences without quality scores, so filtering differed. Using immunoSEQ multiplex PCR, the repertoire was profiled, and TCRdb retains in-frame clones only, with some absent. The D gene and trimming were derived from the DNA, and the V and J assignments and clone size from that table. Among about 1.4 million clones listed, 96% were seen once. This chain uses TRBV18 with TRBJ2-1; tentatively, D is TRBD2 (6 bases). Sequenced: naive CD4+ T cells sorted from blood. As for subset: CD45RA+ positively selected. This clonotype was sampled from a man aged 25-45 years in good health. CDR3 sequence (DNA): TGTGCCAGCTCACCTCGAGGAGGGTTCAATGAGCAGTTCTTC. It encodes CASSPRGGFNEQFF.